This T cell receptor beta chain was documented in a study of CD8 T cells in Susac syndrome. Reverse transcription of about 0.5 to 1 ug RNA was performed with random hexamers. With immunoSEQ multiplex PCR, TCR beta CDR3 was amplified across 54 Vbeta and 13 Jbeta. MiXCR, run by TCRdb on the immunoSEQ multiplex PCR reads, gives a single entry per CDR3 protein. Here the sample spans around 71,000 distinct CDR3 sequences, approximately 96% being singletons. A word on this clonotype: What it recognizes is unknown.

Peripheral blood CD8+ and CD4+ T cells were profiled by TCR beta sequencing. It was negative isolation that provided the CD8+ and CD4+ T cells, whereas TEMRA cells were enriched by FACS. Regarding the study as a whole: The study acknowledged a relatively small number of individuals in its TCR sequencing and HLA analysis.

V was pared by 8 bases and J by 3 bases, with 20 bases between. The CDR3 contains 15 residues. CDR1 is SQVTM, CDR2 ANQGSEA, per germline. The specimen was CD4+ T cells from PBMCs. This receptor was identified in a human donor with multiple sclerosis. The chain is built from TRBV29-1 and TRBJ2-1, with a tentative D call TRBD2 (7 bases). CDR3 residues: CSQTNGGPFYNEQFF. The CDR3 DNA sequence: TGCAGCCAGACGAACGGGGGGCCTTTCTACAATGAGCAGTTCTTC.